The clone carrying this TCR beta chain has only a few counts. The target antigen is unknown. The data originate from a study of T cells in Graves' hyperthyroidism and ophthalmopathy. From germline, CDR1 is ENHRY and CDR2 SYGVKD. V lost 4 bases and J lost 4, with 8 bases in between. The CDR3 sequence is 13 residues long. Whole-study results and caveats: Most thyroid clonotypes with frequency above 0.001 were detected in blood.

Amplification yielded TCR beta CDR3 regions, with RNA transcripts as the source. Carried out on the TCR CDR3, a first-round RT-PCR used the HTBI primer set. Using its own MiXCR run on the multiplex PCR reads, TCRdb lists one record per CDR3 protein. The top ten clones hold 40% to 50% of a sample with around 570,000 distinct CDR3 sequences, 20% of them seen once. The sequence was collected from a man aged 35-49 years with Graves' ophthalmopathy. The V call is TRBV10-3, the J call TRBJ1-3; D not resolved. Sequencing was done on a sample of blood. DNA for the CDR3: TGTGCCATCAGTGCCCATCAGGGAAACACCATATATTTT. Residues: CAISAHQGNTIYF.